This TCR beta chain stems from a study of T cell repertoires in cytomegalovirus infection. The CDR3 covers 18 residues. Germline values: CDR1 SGDLS, CDR2 YYNGEE. Comments on this clonotype: Its cognate antigen is unknown. Possible read error: a much larger clone is one base away.

Broader study findings: Pooled public TCR beta family frequency picked out CMV carriers with the relevant HLA.

TCRdb used MiXCR to reprocess the reads, holding one entry per CDR3 protein. The repertoire holds 8,000 or so distinct CDR3 sequences, with about 60% as singletons. Sequences were obtained from PBMCs, sequenced either directly or after in vitro stimulation (not recorded which). This receptor was taken from a human donor in good health (CMV status not recorded). Some clones in this sample may be carry-over from other donors' samples. This rearrangement joins TRBV9 to TRBJ2-1; 14 bases agree with TRBD2. The CDR3 loop is CSSSPGQGLAGVYNEQFF. The CDR3, as DNA: TGTTCCAGCAGTCCGGGACAGGGACTAGCGGGGGTGTACAATGAGCAGTTCTTC.